Presented here are 2 T cell receptor beta chains from one specimen sequenced in a study of cytomegalovirus exposure and HLA in healthy donors. Researchers ran the PCR with 60 Vbeta and 13 Jbeta primers. Assay used: immunoSEQ multiplex PCR; TCRdb lists only in-frame clones, some missing. This sample has around 210,000 clones, with around 80% found just once. The sequenced material came from PBMCs. These receptor sequences come from a boy aged 5-17 years in good health and CMV-seronegative.

V usage is TRBV19 and J usage is TRBJ1-5, with D perhaps TRBD1 (5 bases). The CDR3 loop spans 13 amino acids. Germline V gene data show CDR1 as LNHDA and CDR2 as SQIVND (reference sequence). Trimming removed 3 bases at V and 6 bases at J, with 9 bases between. The CDR3 is CASSMAGRQPQHF. In DNA, the CDR3 is TGTGCCAGTAGTATGGCAGGGCGTCAGCCCCAGCATTTT.

The V gene is TRBV15, the J gene TRBJ2-7, with TRBD2 matching over 9 bases. Unmatched junction bases numbered 10, after V lost 1 base and J lost 6 bases. Germline assignment: CDR1 LNHNV and CDR2 YYDKDF (reference sequence). The CDR3 spans 16 residues. As DNA, the CDR3 is TGTGCCACCAGCAGAGGACTAGCGGTAGGAGGACTCGAGCAGTACTTC. This translates into CATSRGLAVGGLEQYF.